This T cell receptor beta chain was captured by sequencing in a study of cytomegalovirus exposure and HLA in healthy donors. On the study more broadly: Unique TCR beta sequences numbering some 120 million came from some 200 million T cells in an earlier analysis.

This clone was found a few times. As yet, its antigen is unknown. Study conclusions and caveats: As a later analysis showed, a missense DCLRE1C variant was linked to trimming of TCR beta V- and J-genes. An Asian-associated ancestry cluster reportedly showed fewer N-insertions than the approximately 650-donor mean in a later analysis. It was confirmed in vitro that a few of the CMV-associated chains were specific for CMV antigens.

Germline V gives CDR1 MNHEY, CDR2 SVGAGI. The CDR3 length is 12 residues. V shed 6 bases and J shed 2 bases, with 5 bases lying between them. The primer mix had 60 Vbeta and 13 Jbeta primers. Using immunoSEQ multiplex PCR, the repertoire was profiled, and TCRdb retains in-frame clones only, with some absent. The table has about 110,000 clones, around 72% seen once. This chain uses TRBV6-5 with TRBJ2-1; a weak D match, TRBD1 (5 bases). The sequence was obtained from a male donor in good health and CMV-seronegative. The sample was PBMCs. As DNA, the CDR3 is TGTGCCAGCAGGGGGCCCTACAATGAGCAGTTCTTC. As protein: CASRGPYNEQFF.